This TCR beta chain is drawn from a study of CD8 T cells in Susac syndrome. CDR1 and CDR2 (germline): MGHRA, YSYEKL. This CDR3 contains 14 residues. V lost 1 base and J 3 bases, leaving 10 bases between the germline ends. RNA totalling roughly 0.45 to 1 ug underwent reverse transcription with random hexamers. TCRdb redid the calling of the immunoSEQ multiplex PCR reads with MiXCR, one entry per CDR3 protein. This table holds around 280,000 distinct CDR3 sequences, 70% to 90% found once. This clonotype was seen just once. This chain uses TRBV4-1 with TRBJ2-7; D is undetermined. Sequencing input: CD8+ T cells from PBMCs. The sequence was collected from a human donor with multiple sclerosis. CDR3 protein: CASSQVNRDYEQYF. In DNA, the CDR3 is TGCGCCAGCAGCCAAGTAAACCGAGACTACGAGCAGTACTTC.